Below, 22 T cell receptor beta chains from the same sample are listed, as sequenced in a study of cytomegalovirus exposure and HLA in healthy donors. This table comes from immunoSEQ multiplex PCR, and its TCRdb copy is limited to in-frame clones, with some not included. The sample carries around 160,000 clones, about 82% recorded once. The material sequenced was PBMCs. The receptor source for this set is a man aged 25-45 years in good health and CMV-seropositive.

This clone has a count of ten or more. J is TRBJ2-2 and V is TRBV4-3; D uncertain. From germline, CDR1 is LGHNA and CDR2 YSLEER. CDR3 length equals 14 residues. V was cut by 5 bases and J by 3 bases, with 10 bases left in between. CDR3 sequence reads: CASSFTRYTGELFF. The CDR3 nucleotides are TGCGCCAGCAGCTTCACGAGGTACACCGGGGAGCTGTTTTTT.

A single count supports this clone. V usage is TRBV7-2 and J usage is TRBJ2-1, with D possibly TRBD2 on 6 matching bases. V lost 1 base, J lost 0 bases, and 10 bases lay in between. CDR3 size: 16 residues. CDR1 SGHTA and CDR2 FQGNSA come from the germline V gene. In DNA form, the CDR3 reads TGTGCCAGCAGCTTAGTGGGGCGGGGCTCCTACAATGAGCAGTTCTTC. Translation gives CASSLVGRGSYNEQFF.

The chain has TRBV27 and TRBJ1-2; 8 nucleotides agree with TRBD1. This CDR3 spans 13 amino acids. V dropped 5 bases and J dropped 6; count of bases not matched to a gene: 5. Germline assignment: CDR1 MNHEY and CDR2 SMNVEV (reference sequence). DNA for the CDR3: TGTGCCAGCAGTCTAGGGACAGGAGATGGCTACACCTTC. This sequence encodes CASSLGTGDGYTF.

The chain recombines TRBV2 with TRBJ1-1; 7 bases are shared with TRBD1. V shed 5 bases and J 6 bases; nucleotides not matched to a gene: 6. CDR1 and CDR2 from the germline V gene are SNHLY and FYNNEI. The CDR3 is 13 residues long. CDR3 nucleotide sequence: TGTGCCAGCAGTCGACAGGGCGTCCCTGAAGCTTTCTTT. This gives the protein CASSRQGVPEAFF. Supplemented by reference TRBV2 and TRBJ1-1, the full variable domain reads EPEVTQTPSHQVTQMGQEVILRCVPISNHLYFYWYRQILGQKVEFLVSFYNNEISEKSEIFDDQFSVERPDGSNFTLKIRSTKLEDSAMYFCASSRQGVPEAFFGQGTRLTVV.

The chain employs TRBV11-2 and TRBJ2-2; 14 nucleotides agree with TRBD2. Germline CDR1 is SGHAT and CDR2 is FQNNGV. The CDR3 extends over 18 amino acids. J gave up 3 bases and V 6 bases, and 9 bases lay outside the gene matches. The CDR3 region has the DNA TGTGCCAGCAGGTCCGAGACTAGCGGGGGGGGTTACACCGGGGAGCTGTTTTTT. Translating gives CASRSETSGGGYTGELFF.

This clone came up once. The chain uses TRBV4-3 and TRBJ1-6; 7 nucleotides line up with TRBD1. Trimming at V came to 3 bases and at J to 4 bases, leaving 6 bases not matched to a gene. This CDR3 is built from 16 residues. The germline V gene has CDR1 LGHNA and CDR2 YSLEER. For the CDR3, the DNA is TGCGCCAGCAGCCACGCCGGGACAGCTTATAATTCACCCCTCCACTTT. Its protein product is CASSHAGTAYNSPLHF.

This clone was found once. V usage is TRBV7-3 and J usage is TRBJ2-3; 10 bases agree with TRBD2. The germline gives CDR1 SGHTA, CDR2 FQGTGA. This CDR3 contains 17 residues. V lost 5 bases, J lost 5 bases, and 13 bases stayed unmatched. As DNA, the CDR3 is TGTGCCAGCAGCCCCGGGGTGAGCGGGGGGGCAAAAGATACGCAGTATTTT. It translates to CASSPGVSGGAKDTQYF.

This rearrangement joins TRBV18 to TRBJ1-1, with 7 nucleotides matching TRBD1. CDR1 KGHSH and CDR2 LQKENI come from the germline V gene. The CDR3 runs to 15 residues. After removal of 6 bases from V and 3 bases from J, the junction contained 10 bases not matched to a gene. CDR3 region: CASSSTQGWDTEAFF. The DNA of the CDR3 is TGTGCCAGCTCGTCTACACAGGGGTGGGACACTGAAGCTTTCTTT.

This clone appeared once. The chain joins TRBV7-9 to TRBJ1-1, with 10 bases fitting TRBD1. The CDR3 runs 13 residues. V was pared by 5 bases and J by 7 bases, with 4 bases of the junction left unmatched. The germline V gene encodes CDR1 SEHNR and CDR2 FQNEAQ (reference sequence). CDR3 DNA: TGTGCCAGCAGCCCCGGACAGGGGGTTGAAGCTTTCTTT. This translates into CASSPGQGVEAFF.

V usage is TRBV6-4 and J usage is TRBJ2-3; D remains unclear. Germline assignment: CDR1 MRHNA and CDR2 SNTAGT. Trimming took 5 bases from V and 1 from J, leaving 13 bases between them. The CDR3 extends over 15 amino acids. This CDR3 is CASSRYYPGTDTQYF. For the CDR3, the DNA is TGTGCCAGCAGTCGATACTACCCAGGCACAGATACGCAGTATTTT.

A note on this clone: Other DNA sequences in the same sample also yield this CDR3. The chain carries TRBV27 and TRBJ2-7; TRBD1 matches at 12 bases. The CDR3 covers 16 residues. Trimming cost V 5 bases and J 6 bases; bases outside gene matches: 11. Germline CDR1 reads MNHEY; CDR2 reads SMNVEV (reference sequence). The CDR3 DNA sequence: TGTGCCAGCAGTCAGACCGGGACAGGGGGCCCTCCCGAGCAGTACTTC. This sequence encodes CASSQTGTGGPPEQYF.

CDR3 protein: CASSHGTSGADTQYF. In nucleotides, the CDR3 is TGTGCCAGCAGCCACGGAACTAGCGGGGCAGATACGCAGTATTTT. The V and J genes are TRBV7-6 and TRBJ2-3, with 10 bases lining up with TRBD2. This CDR3 has 15 residues. CDR1 and CDR2 from the germline V gene are SGHVS and FNYEAQ. V gave up 5 bases and J gave up 4 bases; unmatched junction bases: 6.

The J gene is TRBJ2-7, the V gene TRBV5-1, with D possibly matching TRBD1 (6 bases). Germline CDR1 and CDR2: SGHRS and YFSETQ. The CDR3 covers 15 residues. V was clipped by 0 bases and J by 2 bases, with 12 bases between them. The CDR3 DNA sequence: TGCGCCAGCAGCTTGGGGACAGTCGCGACCTACGAGCAGTACTTC. Residues: CASSLGTVATYEQYF.

V is TRBV9 and J is TRBJ2-7; D unresolved. The germline V gene encodes CDR1 SGDLS and CDR2 YYNGEE. The CDR3 sequence is 13 residues long. V lost 4 bases to trimming and J lost 0 bases, with 8 bases between them. CDR3 nucleotides: TGTGCCAGCAGCCCAACTAACTCCTACGAGCAGTACTTC. Amino acids: CASSPTNSYEQYF. Looking up the rest from reference TRBV9 and TRBJ2-7 gives the full variable domain: DSGVTQTPKHLITATGQRVTLRCSPRSGDLSVYWYQQSLDQGLQFLIQYYNGEERAKGNILERFSAQQFPDLHSELNLSSLELGDSALYFCASSPTNSYEQYFGPGTRLTVT.

The chain employs TRBV10-2 and TRBJ1-2; TRBD1 might be the D (5 bases). Trimming took 4 bases from V and 6 from J, leaving 18 bases between them. There are 15 residues in the CDR3. Germline CDR1 WSHSY, CDR2 SAAADI. CDR3 sequence reads: CASSGIEGDRHGYTF. In DNA, the CDR3 is TGCGCCAGCAGTGGCATCGAAGGGGATAGGCATGGCTACACCTTC.

The chain employs TRBV19 and TRBJ1-1, with D possibly being TRBD1 (6 bases). V dropped 1 base and J dropped 9 bases, with 12 bases sitting between them. Germline-derived CDR1 and CDR2 are LNHDA and SQIVND (reference sequence). This CDR3 has 13 residues. The CDR3: CASSIGTGSKAFF. CDR3 in DNA: TGTGCCAGTAGTATAGGAACAGGGAGTAAAGCTTTCTTT.

The chain has TRBV29-1 and TRBJ2-1, with TRBD2 identical over 10 bases. Germline CDR1 and CDR2: SQVTM and ANQGSEA. The length of the CDR3 is 15 residues. V dropped 8 bases and J dropped 3; count of bases not matched to a gene: 10. The chain's CDR3 is CSLSPSGGGYNEQFF. DNA of the CDR3: TGCAGCCTCTCCCCGAGCGGGGGGGGCTACAATGAGCAGTTCTTC.

V and J are TRBV10-1 and TRBJ2-7, with TRBD2 matching over 7 bases. V trimming: 3 bases; J trimming: 8 bases; junction bases outside the gene matches: 4. Germline CDR1 reads WNHNN; CDR2 reads SYGVQD (reference sequence). CDR3 length: 12 amino acids. This CDR3 is CASSEGEGKQYF. The CDR3 bases are TGCGCCAGCAGTGAAGGGGAGGGAAAGCAGTACTTC.

The chain carries TRBV29-1 and TRBJ2-1, with TRBD2 matching 11 bases. The CDR3 is 13 amino acids. After removal of 8 bases from V and 10 bases from J, the junction contained 10 bases not matched to a gene. Looked up from germline, CDR1 is SQVTM and CDR2 is ANQGSEA. The DNA for the CDR3 is TGCAGCTCTATAGCGGGGGGGGTCGTCGAGCAGTTCTTC. It codes for CSSIAGGVVEQFF.

The V and J genes are TRBV9 and TRBJ1-5; D unresolved. The length of the CDR3 is 13 residues. V was clipped by 2 bases and J by 1 base, with 4 bases between them. The germline V gene encodes CDR1 SGDLS and CDR2 YYNGEE. The CDR3 loop is CASSVGSNQPQHF. The CDR3 DNA sequence: TGTGCCAGCAGCGTCGGGAGCAATCAGCCCCAGCATTTT.

This sequence joins TRBV9 and TRBJ1-2, with a weak D call TRBD1 (6 bases). Trimming removed 3 bases from V and 7 bases from J, with 13 bases in between. The germline CDR1 and CDR2 sequences are SGDLS and YYNGEE. The CDR3 extends over 13 amino acids. The CDR3 coding sequence is TGTGCCAGCAGCGCCTCAACAGGGTTTGGCTACACCTTC. Encoded protein: CASSASTGFGYTF.

The CDR3 is CASSLREGGEQYF. CDR3 DNA: TGTGCCAGCAGCTTAAGGGAGGGCGGCGAGCAGTACTTC. The V call is TRBV7-2, the J call TRBJ2-7; 7 nucleotides line up with TRBD2. Germline-derived CDR1 and CDR2 are SGHTA and FQGNSA. V trimming: 2 bases; J trimming: 6 bases; junction bases outside the gene matches: 4. This CDR3 has 13 amino acids. Variable domain in full (rest from reference TRBV7-2 and TRBJ2-7): GAGVSQSPSNKVTEKGKDVELRCDPISGHTALYWYRQSLGQGLEFLIYFQGNSAPDKSGLPSDRFSAERTGGSVSTLTIQRTQQEDSAVYLCASSLREGGEQYFGPGTRLTVT.